This T cell receptor (beta chain) was found in a study of response to subunit inactivated influenza vaccine. Study results and limitations: The authors suggested that few new T cells are recruited per seasonal influenza vaccination.

TCRdb reprocessed the RT-PCR reads with MiXCR, giving one entry per CDR3 protein. The sample carries about 540,000 distinct CDR3 sequences, under 30% recorded once. This CDR3 has 13 amino acids. V lost 6 bases to trimming and J lost 3 bases, with 9 bases between them. As concerns this clonotype: The antigen is unknown.

The same data also went into a second study, on T cells expressing NK-cell markers. That work adds: The authors made TCR beta cDNA libraries by 5'RACE template switching. This switching added a universal primer site and UMIs. Repertoires of TCR beta were obtained from T cells sorted as CD3+CD56+NKG2C+, CD3+CD56+NKG2C- and CD3+CD56-NKG2C+. Eight donors were sequenced, seven testing HCMV-seropositive and one testing seronegative. Dominant NKG2C+ clonotypes accounted for roughly 1.0-7.0% of CD8+ T cells in 5 to 7 donors.

The TCR comes from a man between 45 and 60 years old who received an inactivated influenza vaccine. The chain combines TRBV12-3 or TRBV12-4 with TRBJ1-5, with D unresolved. The starting material was CD4+ T cells sorted from PBMCs, obtained 11 to 12 days after vaccination. This CDR3 reads CASRSGVNQPQHF. The DNA for the CDR3 is TGTGCCAGCAGATCGGGCGTCAATCAGCCCCAGCATTTT.